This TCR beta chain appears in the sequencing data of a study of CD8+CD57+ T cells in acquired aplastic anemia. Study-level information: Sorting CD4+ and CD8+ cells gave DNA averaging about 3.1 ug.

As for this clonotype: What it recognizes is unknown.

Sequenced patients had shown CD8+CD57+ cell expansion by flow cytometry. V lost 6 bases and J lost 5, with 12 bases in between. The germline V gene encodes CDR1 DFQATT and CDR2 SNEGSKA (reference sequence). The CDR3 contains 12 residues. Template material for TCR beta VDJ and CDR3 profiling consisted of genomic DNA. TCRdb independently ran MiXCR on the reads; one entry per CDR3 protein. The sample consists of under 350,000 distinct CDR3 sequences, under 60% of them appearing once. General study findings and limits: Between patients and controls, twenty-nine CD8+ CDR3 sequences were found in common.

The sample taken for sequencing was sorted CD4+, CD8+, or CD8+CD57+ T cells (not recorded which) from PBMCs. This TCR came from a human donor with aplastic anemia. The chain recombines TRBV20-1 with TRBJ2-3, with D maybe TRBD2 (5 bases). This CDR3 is CSAPLAGDTQYF. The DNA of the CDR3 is TGCAGTGCGCCTCTAGCTGGAGATACGCAGTATTTT.